This T cell receptor (beta chain) was captured in a study of PD-1 blockade in classical Hodgkin lymphoma. In germline, CDR1 is SGHTA, CDR2 FQGNSA. The CDR3 spans 13 residues. V was shortened by 5 bases and J by 5 bases, with 11 bases between the two germline ends. Profiled with immunoSEQ multiplex PCR; TCRdb holds only in-frame clones, not every one. The sample holds 30,000 to 40,000 clones; approximately 90% are singletons and the top ten take 0.25% to 0.3%. Time point: cycle 4 day 1 (C4D1), after six to seven weeks of nivolumab. Autologous stem cell transplantation was followed by relapse in every patient, and brentuximab vedotin exposure varied. Magnetic negative selection of thawed PBMCs was the method by which CD4+ T cells were purified.

The sequence was obtained from a human donor with classical Hodgkin lymphoma. Here the sequenced sample was CD4+ T cells from blood, taken before the fourth cycle of nivolumab. The gene calls are TRBV7-2 and TRBJ2-3; D unresolved. CDR3 residues: CASSRSREDTQYF. In DNA, the CDR3 is TGTGCCAGCAGCAGGTCCCGAGAAGATACGCAGTATTTT. Looking up the rest from reference TRBV7-2 and TRBJ2-3 gives the full variable domain: GAGVSQSPSNKVTEKGKDVELRCDPISGHTALYWYRQSLGQGLEFLIYFQGNSAPDKSGLPSDRFSAERTGGSVSTLTIQRTQQEDSAVYLCASSRSREDTQYFGPGTRLTVL.